Listed below are T cell receptor beta chains from one sample, sequenced in a study of blood T cell repertoires in COVID-19. Only in-frame clones appear in the TCRdb table, and some are missing; sequencing was by immunoSEQ multiplex PCR. Among some 120,000 clones listed, around 88% were seen once. The sequencing sample was made of peripheral blood. The origin of the receptors is a human donor with acute or convalescent COVID-19. The donor label of this sample is uncertain. Both conserved end residues are part of each CDR3. The order of the fields is D gene, V gene, J gene, clone size, CDR3 DNA, CDR3 protein. D genes are given only for firm matches. The size field is filled for only some rows; it gives once, few, many or a size class.

-	TRBV6-2/TRBV6-3	TRBJ1-1	-	TGTGCCAGCAGCCATGGGACAGAAGCTTTCTTT	CASSHGTEAFF
-	TRBV19	TRBJ2-7	-	TGTGCCAGTAGTAACCCAAGACAGAGCCCCTACGAGCAGTACTTC	CASSNPRQSPYEQYF
-	TRBV10-3	TRBJ1-1	-	TGTGCCATCAGTGCAGGAGGGCCCGAAGCTTTCTTT	CAISAGGPEAFF
TRBD1	TRBV10-3	TRBJ2-3	-	TGTGCCATTAGACAGGGGGTTGGCACAGATACGCAGTATTTT	CAIRQGVGTDTQYF
-	TRBV25-1	TRBJ2-1	-	TGTGCCAGCAGAAATTCAGGGTTAGTAGGGGTCAATGAGCAGTTCTTC	CASRNSGLVGVNEQFF
-	TRBV7-2	TRBJ1-4	-	TGTGCCAGCAGCAGGGGGGGCTACGCAACTAATGAAAAACTGTTTTTT	CASSRGGYATNEKLFF
-	TRBV25-1	TRBJ1-2	-	TGTGCCAGCAGTGACGGCCTCCCGGGCTATGGCTACACCTTC	CASSDGLPGYGYTF
-	TRBV19	TRBJ1-6	few	TGTGCCAGTAGTTTGGCAGGGTGGAATTCACCCCTCCACTTT	CASSLAGWNSPLHF
TRBD1	TRBV30	TRBJ1-1	-	TGTGCCTGGAGTGGGGGGACAGGGGGCTTTGATACTGAAGCTTTCTTT	CAWSGGTGGFDTEAFF
TRBD2	TRBV24-1	TRBJ2-7	-	TGTGCCACCAGTGATTCTAGCGGGGGAGCCTACGAGCAGTACTTC	CATSDSSGGAYEQYF
TRBD1	TRBV7-9	TRBJ1-2	once	TGTGCCAGCAGCCGCGCAGGGGGTAATGATGGCTACACCTTC	CASSRAGGNDGYTF
-	TRBV6-2/TRBV6-3	TRBJ1-3	-	TGTGCCAGCAGTTACTTCTCAGGGGCTGGAAACACCATATATTTT	CASSYFSGAGNTIYF
-	TRBV6-5	TRBJ1-1	-	TGTGCCAGCAGACAGGGATTGAGAACTGAAGCTTTCTTT	CASRQGLRTEAFF
-	TRBV5-6	TRBJ1-1	once	TGTGCCAGCAGCTTGGGGTCGGGCGGGGAAGCTTTCTTT	CASSLGSGGEAFF
TRBD2	TRBV6-5	TRBJ2-1	once	TGTGCCAGCAGTTACTCGCTAGCGGACTACAATGAGCAGTTCTTC	CASSYSLADYNEQFF
-	TRBV27	TRBJ1-2	-	TGTGCCAGCAGTCTTCTCCCGGGAGATAACGCTAACTATGGCTACACCTTC	CASSLLPGDNANYGYTF
-	TRBV12-3/TRBV12-4	TRBJ2-3	-	TGTGCCAGCAGTTTCGGGGGCACAGATACGCAGTATTTT	CASSFGGTDTQYF
-	TRBV4-1	TRBJ1-2	-	TGCGCCAGCAGCCAAGGGACAGACTCAGAGGTGAACACCTTC	CASSQGTDSEVNTF
TRBD1	TRBV3-1/TRBV3-2	TRBJ1-6	-	TGTGCCAGCAGCCGGACAGGGGGATCGAAGAATTCACCCCTCCACTTT	CASSRTGGSKNSPLHF
-	TRBV11-2	TRBJ2-3	-	TGTGCCAGCAGCTCCCGGGGGACCTTCGGAGATACGCAGTATTTT	CASSSRGTFGDTQYF
TRBD1	TRBV14	TRBJ2-1	-	TGTGCCAGCAGCCAGATAATTGGGACAGAATCTCTAGGGCAGTTCTTC	CASSQIIGTESLGQFF
-	TRBV15	TRBJ2-1	-	TGTGCCACCAGCAGAGATTCGGCAGGGGCTTACAATGAGCAGTTCTTC	CATSRDSAGAYNEQFF
TRBD1	TRBV25-1	TRBJ2-5	-	TGTGCCAGCAGTGAATTCAAAGGCAGGGGGCGGCAAGAGACCCAGTACTTC	CASSEFKGRGRQETQYF
TRBD2	TRBV4-1	TRBJ2-5	-	TGCGCCAGCAGCCCCCAAGCCGATCTAGCGGGAGAAGAGACCCAGTACTTC	CASSPQADLAGEETQYF
TRBD2	TRBV24-1	TRBJ2-1	few	TGTGCCACCAGTGATTTGTCCTCGGGACTAGCGGGGGGTAAAACCTACAATGAGCAGTTCTTC	CATSDLSSGLAGGKTYNEQFF
TRBD1	TRBV4-3	TRBJ2-1	-	TGCGCCAGCAGCCCTTCTATTACAGGGGAAATTGAGCAGTTCTTC	CASSPSITGEIEQFF
-	TRBV5-1	TRBJ2-2	-	TGCGCCAGCAGCTTGGCCAGGGGGGACACCGGGGAGCTGTTTTTT	CASSLARGDTGELFF
TRBD1	TRBV6-5	TRBJ1-6	-	TGTGCCAGAAAGGGACAGGAGTATAATTCACCCCTCCACTTT	CARKGQEYNSPLHF
-	TRBV23-1	TRBJ1-1	-	TGCGCCAGCAGTCAATCCTCGACGAAGCTAGGCCGTGAAGCTTTCTTT	CASSQSSTKLGREAFF
-	TRBV6-2/TRBV6-3	TRBJ1-2	-	TGTGCCAGCAGTCCATCAGGGGCCTATGGCTACACCTTC	CASSPSGAYGYTF
-	TRBV7-2	TRBJ1-2	-	TGTGCCAGCAGCCCCTATCTGGAGGTGGGAGGCTACACCTTC	CASSPYLEVGGYTF
TRBD1	TRBV15	TRBJ1-1	-	TGTGCCACCAGCAGGGTAGGACAGGGGGAAGCTTTCTTT	CATSRVGQGEAFF
TRBD2	TRBV19	TRBJ2-5	-	TGTGCCAGTAGTATTCCGTCGACTAGCGGGAGAGGAGAGACCCAGTACTTC	CASSIPSTSGRGETQYF
TRBD2	TRBV5-6	TRBJ2-7	-	TGTGCCAGCACCTCACTAGCGGGGGGAAACTACGAGCAGTACTTC	CASTSLAGGNYEQYF
TRBD2	TRBV5-1	TRBJ2-3	-	TGCGCCAGCAGCGTCTCTAGCGGGAGCTGGTATTTT	CASSVSSGSWYF
TRBD2	TRBV7-6	TRBJ2-3	-	TGTGCCAGCAGCTTAGCAAGCGGGAGGGGTGCAGATACGCAGTATTTT	CASSLASGRGADTQYF
-	TRBV28	TRBJ1-5	-	TGTGCCAGCACAGAATCACGGGGTCCCCAGCATTTT	CASTESRGPQHF
TRBD1	TRBV11-2	TRBJ2-7	-	TGTGCCAGCAGCTTCCAGGGGGAACGAGACGAGCAGTACTTC	CASSFQGERDEQYF
-	TRBV3-1/TRBV3-2	TRBJ2-5	-	TGTGCCAGCAGCCAGGTAGCAGTCCCCCAAGAGACCCAGTACTTC	CASSQVAVPQETQYF
-	TRBV6-5	TRBJ1-2	-	TGTGCCAGTCGAACAGGGATTAACTATGGCTACACCTTC	CASRTGINYGYTF
-	TRBV4-1	TRBJ1-1	-	TGCGCCAGCAGCCAAGGGAGATCGACAGACACTGAAGCTTTCTTT	CASSQGRSTDTEAFF
TRBD1	TRBV28	TRBJ2-7	-	TGTGCCAGCAGTTTAGCGACAGGGGGATCCCTCGCCGAGCAGTACTTC	CASSLATGGSLAEQYF
TRBD2	TRBV29-1	TRBJ2-3	-	TGCAGCGTGATGGGACTAGCGGGAGGCGGTAGCACAGATACGCAGTATTTT	CSVMGLAGGGSTDTQYF
-	TRBV28	TRBJ1-5	-	TGTGCCAGCAGCGCCGCCGGCAGGTCAAGCAATCAGCCCCAGCATTTT	CASSAAGRSSNQPQHF
TRBD1	TRBV2	TRBJ1-5	few	TGTGCCAGCAGTGGCGGACAGGGGACTCAGCCCCAGCATTTT	CASSGGQGTQPQHF
TRBD1	TRBV5-6	TRBJ1-1	-	TGTGCCAGCAGCCCTGTGGGACAGGGAGCCACTGAAGCTTTCTTT	CASSPVGQGATEAFF
-	TRBV9	TRBJ1-3	-	TGTGCCAGCAGCGTAGCCACCAGCTCTGGAAACACCATATATTTT	CASSVATSSGNTIYF
TRBD1	TRBV5-1	TRBJ1-3	-	TGCGCCAGCAGCTTGGCCTTTCAGGACAGGCGCTCTGGAAACACCATATATTTT	CASSLAFQDRRSGNTIYF
-	TRBV30	TRBJ1-6	-	TGTGCCCGGAGCCCGGGGGGGGCTTCACCCCTCCACTTT	CARSPGGASPLHF
TRBD1	TRBV4-1	TRBJ1-2	-	TGCGCCAGCAGCCAAAAAGACGACAGGGGCCAGGGTGGCTACACCTTC	CASSQKDDRGQGGYTF
-	TRBV2	TRBJ1-5	-	TGTGCCAGCAGGAGGGGAGGGGTTAGCAATCAGCCCCAGCATTTT	CASRRGGVSNQPQHF